Below, one TCR beta chain is given with its context. These data are taken from a study of T cell changes during pregnancy in multiple sclerosis. Trimming removed 2 bases from V and 4 bases from J, with 17 bases in between. The CDR3 has 16 amino acids. Germline CDR1 is MDHEN and CDR2 is SYDVKM. This table comes from immunoSEQ multiplex PCR, and its TCRdb copy is limited to in-frame clones, with some not included. The sample has more than 95,000 clones, roughly 93% seen once. The J gene is TRBJ1-1, the V gene TRBV28; no firm D call. This receptor was obtained from a female donor with multiple sclerosis, enrolled in a pregnancy study. Here the sequenced sample was peripheral blood, taken after pregnancy. CDR3: CASSLVFGSRGTEAFF. CDR3 nucleotides: TGTGCCAGCAGTTTAGTGTTCGGAAGTCGGGGCACTGAAGCTTTCTTT.